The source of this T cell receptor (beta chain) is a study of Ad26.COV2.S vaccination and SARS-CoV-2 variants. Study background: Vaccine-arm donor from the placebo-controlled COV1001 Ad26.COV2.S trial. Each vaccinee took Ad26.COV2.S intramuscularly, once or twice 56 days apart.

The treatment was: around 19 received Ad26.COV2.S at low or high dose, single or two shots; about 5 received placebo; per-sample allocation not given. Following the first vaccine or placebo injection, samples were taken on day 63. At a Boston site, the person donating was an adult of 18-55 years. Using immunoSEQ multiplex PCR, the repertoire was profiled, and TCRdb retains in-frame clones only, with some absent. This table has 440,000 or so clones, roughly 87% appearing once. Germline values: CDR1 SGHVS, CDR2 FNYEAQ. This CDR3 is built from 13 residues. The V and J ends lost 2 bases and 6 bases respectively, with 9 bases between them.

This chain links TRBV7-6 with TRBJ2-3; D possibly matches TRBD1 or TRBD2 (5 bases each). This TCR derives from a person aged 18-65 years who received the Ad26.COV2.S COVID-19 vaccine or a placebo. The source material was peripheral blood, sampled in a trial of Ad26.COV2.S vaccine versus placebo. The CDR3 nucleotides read TGTGCCAGCAGCTTACGGGGACCGGATACGCAGTATTTT. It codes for CASSLRGPDTQYF. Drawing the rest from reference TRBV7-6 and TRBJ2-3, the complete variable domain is GAGVSQSPRYKVTKRGQDVALRCDPISGHVSLYWYRQALGQGPEFLTYFNYEAQQDKSGLPNDRFSAERPEGSISTLTIQRTEQRDSAMYRCASSLRGPDTQYFGPGTRLTVL.